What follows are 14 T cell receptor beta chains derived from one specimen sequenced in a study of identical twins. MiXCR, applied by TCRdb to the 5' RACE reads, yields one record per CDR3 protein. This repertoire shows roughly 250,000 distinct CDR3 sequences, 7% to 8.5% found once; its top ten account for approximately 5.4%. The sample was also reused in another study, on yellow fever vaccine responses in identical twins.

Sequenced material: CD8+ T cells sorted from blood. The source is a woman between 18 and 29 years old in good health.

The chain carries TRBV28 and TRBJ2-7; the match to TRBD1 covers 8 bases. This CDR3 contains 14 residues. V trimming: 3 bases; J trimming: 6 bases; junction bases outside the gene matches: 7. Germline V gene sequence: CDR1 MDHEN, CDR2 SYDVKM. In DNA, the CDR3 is TGTGCCAGCAGTTTGTCCCAGGGGGCGGGCGAGCAGTACTTC. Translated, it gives CASSLSQGAGEQYF.

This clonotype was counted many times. The CDR3: CASSRASAGSVNIQYF. CDR3 bases: TGTGCCAGCAGTCGAGCTAGCGCAGGTTCCGTAAACATTCAGTACTTC. This chain uses TRBV12-3 or TRBV12-4 with TRBJ2-4, with a tentative D call TRBD2 (6 bases). The ends were cut back, 5 bases at V and 6 bases at J, with 20 bases in the middle. The CDR3 is 16 residues long.

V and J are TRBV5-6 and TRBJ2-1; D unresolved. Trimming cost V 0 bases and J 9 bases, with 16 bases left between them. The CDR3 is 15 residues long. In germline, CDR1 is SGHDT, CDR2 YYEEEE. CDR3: CASSLGAGPTFEQFF. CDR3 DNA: TGTGCCAGCAGCTTGGGCGCTGGGCCCACCTTTGAGCAGTTCTTC. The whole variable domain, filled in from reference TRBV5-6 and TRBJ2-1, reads DAGVTQSPTHLIKTRGQQVTLRCSPKSGHDTVSWYQQALGQGPQFIFQYYEEEERQRGNFPDRFSGHQFPNYSSELNVNALLLGDSALYLCASSLGAGPTFEQFFGPGTRLTVL.

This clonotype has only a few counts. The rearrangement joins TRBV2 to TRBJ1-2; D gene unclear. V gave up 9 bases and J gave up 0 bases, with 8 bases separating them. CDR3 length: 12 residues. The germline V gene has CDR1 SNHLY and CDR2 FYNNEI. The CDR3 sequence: CARDTANYGYTF. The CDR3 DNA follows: TGTGCCAGGGATACCGCTAACTATGGCTACACCTTC.

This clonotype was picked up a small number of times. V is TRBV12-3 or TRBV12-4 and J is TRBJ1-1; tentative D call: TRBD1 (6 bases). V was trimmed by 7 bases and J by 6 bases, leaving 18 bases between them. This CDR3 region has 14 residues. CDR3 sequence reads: CASIFGTRASEAFF. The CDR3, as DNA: TGTGCCAGCATTTTCGGGACAAGGGCTTCTGAAGCTTTCTTT.

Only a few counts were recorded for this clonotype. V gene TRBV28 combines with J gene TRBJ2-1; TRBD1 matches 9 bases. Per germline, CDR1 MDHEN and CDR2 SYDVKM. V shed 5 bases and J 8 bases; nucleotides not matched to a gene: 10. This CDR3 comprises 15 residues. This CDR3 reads CASSTPGQGIHEQFF. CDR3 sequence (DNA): TGTGCCAGCAGTACCCCGGGACAGGGAATTCATGAGCAGTTCTTC.

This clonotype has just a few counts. In DNA, the CDR3 is TGTGCCAGCAGCTTGACCGTTACAGGATTAGCCAAAAACATTCAGTACTTC. It codes for CASSLTVTGLAKNIQYF. V is TRBV7-9 and J is TRBJ2-4; TRBD1 is a possible D gene (5 bases). Per the germline V gene, CDR1 is SEHNR and CDR2 is FQNEAQ (reference sequence). Trimming took off 3 bases at V and 0 bases at J, with 15 bases between the two ends. The CDR3 runs 17 residues.

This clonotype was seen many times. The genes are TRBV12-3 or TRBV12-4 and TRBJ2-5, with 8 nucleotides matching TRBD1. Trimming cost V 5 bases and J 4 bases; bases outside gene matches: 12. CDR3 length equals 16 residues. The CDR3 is CASSPYHGQGLETQYF. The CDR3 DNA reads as TGTGCCAGCAGTCCCTATCACGGACAGGGCCTAGAGACCCAGTACTTC.

The CDR3 region has the DNA TGTGCCAGTAGTGAAGTAGCCAGCTCCTACAATGAGCAGTTCTTC. Protein sequence: CASSEVASSYNEQFF. The chain uses TRBV19 and TRBJ2-1; D is uncertain. Germline V CDR1 and CDR2: LNHDA, SQIVND (reference sequence). The V gene lost 5 bases and the J gene lost 0 bases, with 11 bases spanning the gap. There are 15 residues in the CDR3.

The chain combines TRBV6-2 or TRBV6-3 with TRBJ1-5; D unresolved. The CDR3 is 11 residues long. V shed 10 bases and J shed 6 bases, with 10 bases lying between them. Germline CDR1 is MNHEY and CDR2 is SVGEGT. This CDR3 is CATISSQPQHF. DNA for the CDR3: TGTGCCACCATCAGTAGTCAGCCCCAGCATTTT.

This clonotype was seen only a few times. The CDR3 is CATEGTSGAYNEQFF. DNA of the CDR3: TGTGCCACGGAAGGGACTAGCGGCGCCTACAATGAGCAGTTCTTC. This chain links TRBV2 with TRBJ2-1; TRBD2 matches at 11 bases. The CDR3 length is 15 residues. The germline gives CDR1 SNHLY, CDR2 FYNNEI. The trim removed 10 bases at V and 2 bases at J, leaving 7 bases unmatched.

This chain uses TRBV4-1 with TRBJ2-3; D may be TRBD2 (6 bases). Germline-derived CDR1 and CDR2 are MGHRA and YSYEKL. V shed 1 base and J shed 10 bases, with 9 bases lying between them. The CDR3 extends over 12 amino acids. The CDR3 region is CASSQGGVAQYF. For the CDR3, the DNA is TGCGCCAGCAGCCAAGGGGGGGTCGCGCAGTATTTT.

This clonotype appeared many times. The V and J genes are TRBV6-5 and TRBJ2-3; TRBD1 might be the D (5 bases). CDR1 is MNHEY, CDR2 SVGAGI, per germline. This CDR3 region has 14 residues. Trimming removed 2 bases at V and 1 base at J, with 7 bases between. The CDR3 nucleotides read TGTGCCAGCAGTTACGGGGCTGGCACAGATACGCAGTATTTT. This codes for CASSYGAGTDTQYF.

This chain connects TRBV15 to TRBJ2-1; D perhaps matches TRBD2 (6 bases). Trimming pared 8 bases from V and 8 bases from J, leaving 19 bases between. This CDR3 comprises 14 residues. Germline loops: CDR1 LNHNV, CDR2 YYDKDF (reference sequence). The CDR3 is CATGDWGLGDEQFF. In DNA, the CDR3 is TGTGCCACCGGCGATTGGGGACTCGGAGATGAGCAGTTCTTC.